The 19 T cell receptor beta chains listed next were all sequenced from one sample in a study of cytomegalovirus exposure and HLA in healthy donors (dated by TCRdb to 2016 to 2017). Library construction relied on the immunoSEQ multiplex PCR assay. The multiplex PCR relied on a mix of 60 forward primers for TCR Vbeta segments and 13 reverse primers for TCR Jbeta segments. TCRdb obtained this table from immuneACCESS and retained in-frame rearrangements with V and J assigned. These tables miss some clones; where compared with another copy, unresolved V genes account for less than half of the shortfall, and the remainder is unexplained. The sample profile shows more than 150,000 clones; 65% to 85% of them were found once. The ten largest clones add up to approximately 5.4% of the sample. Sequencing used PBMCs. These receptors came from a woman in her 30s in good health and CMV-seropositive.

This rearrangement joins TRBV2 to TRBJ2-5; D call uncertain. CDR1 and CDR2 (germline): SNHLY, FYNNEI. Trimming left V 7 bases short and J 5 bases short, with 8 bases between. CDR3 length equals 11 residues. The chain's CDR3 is CASTMRETQYF. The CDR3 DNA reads TGTGCCAGCACCATGCGGGAGACCCAGTACTTC.

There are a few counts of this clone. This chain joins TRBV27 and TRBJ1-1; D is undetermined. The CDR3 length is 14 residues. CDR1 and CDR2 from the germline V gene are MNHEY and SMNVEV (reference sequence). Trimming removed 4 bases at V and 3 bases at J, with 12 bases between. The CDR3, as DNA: TGTGCCAGCAGTTCGCTAAAGCCCGACACTGAAGCTTTCTTT. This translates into CASSSLKPDTEAFF.

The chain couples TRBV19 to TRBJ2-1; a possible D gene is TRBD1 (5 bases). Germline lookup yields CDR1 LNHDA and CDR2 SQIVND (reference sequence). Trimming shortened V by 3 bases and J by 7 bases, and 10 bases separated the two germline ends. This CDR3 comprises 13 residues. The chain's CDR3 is CASSIGQPNEQFF. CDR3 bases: TGTGCCAGTAGTATTGGACAACCGAATGAGCAGTTCTTC.

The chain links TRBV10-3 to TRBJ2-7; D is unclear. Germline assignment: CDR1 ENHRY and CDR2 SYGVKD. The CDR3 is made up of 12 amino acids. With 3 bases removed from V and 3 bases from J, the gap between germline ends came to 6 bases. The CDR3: CAISEADYEQYF. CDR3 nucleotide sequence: TGTGCCATCAGTGAAGCCGACTACGAGCAGTACTTC.

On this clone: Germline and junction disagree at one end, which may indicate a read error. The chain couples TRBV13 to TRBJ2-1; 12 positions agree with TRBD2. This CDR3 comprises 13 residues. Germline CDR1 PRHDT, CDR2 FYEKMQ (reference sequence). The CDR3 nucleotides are TGTGCCAGCAGCTCTGGGCCGACTAGCGGGGGAGTCTTC. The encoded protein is CASSSGPTSGGVF.

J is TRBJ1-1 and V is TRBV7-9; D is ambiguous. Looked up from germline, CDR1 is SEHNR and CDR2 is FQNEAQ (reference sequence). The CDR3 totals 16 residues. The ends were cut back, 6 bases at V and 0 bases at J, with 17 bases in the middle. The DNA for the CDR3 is TGTGCCAGCAGTCCCTCGGGATTTCCCCTGAACACTGAAGCTTTCTTT. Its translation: CASSPSGFPLNTEAFF.

CDR3 in amino acids: CSVVGTPNTGELFF. CDR3 sequence (DNA): TGCAGCGTCGTCGGGACACCGAACACCGGGGAGCTGTTTTTT. The chain is built from TRBV29-1 and TRBJ2-2; D is possibly TRBD1 (6 bases). Trimming shortened V by 6 bases and J by 0 bases, and 11 bases separated the two germline ends. This CDR3 is built from 14 residues. Germline lookup yields CDR1 SQVTM and CDR2 ANQGSEA.

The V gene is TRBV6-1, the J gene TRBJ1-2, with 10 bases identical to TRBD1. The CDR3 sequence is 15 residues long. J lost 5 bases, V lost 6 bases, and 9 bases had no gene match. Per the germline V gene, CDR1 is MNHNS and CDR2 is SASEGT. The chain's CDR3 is CASRSFSGQGYGYTF. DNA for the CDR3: TGTGCCAGCAGAAGTTTCTCGGGACAGGGGTATGGCTACACCTTC.

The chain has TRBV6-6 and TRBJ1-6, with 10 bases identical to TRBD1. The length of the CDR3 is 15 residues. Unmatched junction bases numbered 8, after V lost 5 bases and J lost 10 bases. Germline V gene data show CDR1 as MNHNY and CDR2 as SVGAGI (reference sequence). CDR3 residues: CASSKGQGRGSPLHF. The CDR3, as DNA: TGTGCCAGCAGTAAGGGACAGGGGAGGGGCTCACCCCTCCACTTT.

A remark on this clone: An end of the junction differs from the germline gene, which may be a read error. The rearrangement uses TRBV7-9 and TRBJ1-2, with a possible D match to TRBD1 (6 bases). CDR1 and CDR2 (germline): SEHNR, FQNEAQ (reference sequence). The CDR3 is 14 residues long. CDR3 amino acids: CSSSFTGTNYGYTF. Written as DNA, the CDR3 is TGTTCCAGCAGCTTTACAGGGACCAACTATGGCTACACCTTC.

Here the CDR3 DNA reads TGTGCCAGCTCAGCCAGACAGGGGCAAGCTTTCTTT. This codes for CASSARQGQAFF. This chain uses TRBV18 with TRBJ1-1; 8 bases align to TRBD1. This CDR3 has 12 amino acids. Per germline, CDR1 KGHSH and CDR2 LQKENI. The ends lost 5 bases at V and 9 bases at J; junction bases unmatched: 5.

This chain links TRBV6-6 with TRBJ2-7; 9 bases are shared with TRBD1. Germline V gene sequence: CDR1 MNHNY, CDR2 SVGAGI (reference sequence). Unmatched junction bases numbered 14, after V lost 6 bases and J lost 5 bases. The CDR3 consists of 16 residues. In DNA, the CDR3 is TGTGCCAGCAGCCTACCGGACAGGGGTGTCTATGACGAGCAGTACTTC. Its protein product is CASSLPDRGVYDEQYF.

CDR3 sequence (DNA): TGCGCCAGCAGCCAGGGGCCTGAAGAGACCCAGTACTTC. Encoded protein: CASSQGPEETQYF. The chain is built from TRBV4-1 and TRBJ2-5, with D perhaps TRBD1 (5 bases). The CDR3 is made up of 13 amino acids. Deletions cut 3 bases from V and 3 bases from J, with 8 bases between. Germline values: CDR1 MGHRA, CDR2 YSYEKL.

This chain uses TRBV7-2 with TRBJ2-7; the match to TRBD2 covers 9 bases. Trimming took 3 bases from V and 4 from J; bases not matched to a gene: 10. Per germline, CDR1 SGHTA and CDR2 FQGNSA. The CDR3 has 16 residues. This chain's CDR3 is CASSFPPGLAAYEQYF. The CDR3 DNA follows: TGTGCCAGCAGCTTCCCGCCGGGACTAGCCGCTTACGAGCAGTACTTC.

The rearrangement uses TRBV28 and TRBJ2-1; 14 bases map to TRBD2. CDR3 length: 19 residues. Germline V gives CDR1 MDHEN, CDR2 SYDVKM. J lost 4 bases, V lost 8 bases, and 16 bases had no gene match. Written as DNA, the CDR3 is TGTGCCAGCGGGTGGGGCGGATGGACTAGCGGGAGGATATACAATGAGCAGTTCTTC. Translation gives CASGWGGWTSGRIYNEQFF.

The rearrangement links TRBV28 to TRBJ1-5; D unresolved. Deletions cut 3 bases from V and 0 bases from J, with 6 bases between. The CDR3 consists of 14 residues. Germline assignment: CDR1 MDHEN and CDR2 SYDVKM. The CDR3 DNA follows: TGTGCCAGCAGTTTTTTGGCTAGCAATCAGCCCCAGCATTTT. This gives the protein CASSFLASNQPQHF.

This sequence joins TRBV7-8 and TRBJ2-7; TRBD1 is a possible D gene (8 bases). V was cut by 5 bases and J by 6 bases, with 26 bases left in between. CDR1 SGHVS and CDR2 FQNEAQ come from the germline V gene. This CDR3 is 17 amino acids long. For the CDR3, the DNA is TGTGCCAGCAGCGCGGTTTTGGGAGGGCAGGGGGCGGGCGAGCAGTACTTC. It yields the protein CASSAVLGGQGAGEQYF.

For the CDR3, the DNA is TGTGCCAGCAGCGATTATTCTCCCGAGCAGTACTTC. Translated, it gives CASSDYSPEQYF. The chain has TRBV9 and TRBJ2-7; D ambiguous. V lost 3 bases, J lost 6 bases, and 10 bases lay in between. Germline V CDR1 and CDR2: SGDLS, YYNGEE. CDR3 length equals 12 residues.

This CDR3 is CASSQDYGRVYGYTF. The CDR3 nucleotides are TGCGCCAGCAGCCAAGATTACGGCAGGGTCTATGGCTACACCTTC. This chain connects TRBV4-1 to TRBJ1-2; D possibly corresponds to TRBD1 (5 bases). The CDR3 extends over 15 amino acids. Trimming cost V 0 bases and J 4 bases, with 12 bases left between them. The germline V gene has CDR1 MGHRA and CDR2 YSYEKL.